The clone carrying this T cell receptor (beta chain) was counted ten times or more. No antigen is known for it. These data are taken from a study of T cells in Graves' hyperthyroidism and ophthalmopathy. In the study overall: Specimen type is peripheral blood, collected at initial diagnosis prior to any treatment. Findings and limits, study-wide: Most thyroid clonotypes expanded above 0.001 appeared in blood too. Ophthalmopathy onset followed model prediction by a median about 6.9 months.

RNA transcripts yielded amplified TCR beta CDR3 regions. A set of HTBI primers served as the primers for a first-round RT-PCR of the TCR CDR3. TCRdb re-called the multiplex PCR reads through MiXCR, storing one row per CDR3 protein. The sample contains fewer than 250,000 distinct CDR3 sequences, over 15% of which appear only once. J lost 5 bases, V lost 1 base, and 9 bases had no gene match. Germline CDR1 is LGHDT and CDR2 is YNNKEL (reference sequence). This CDR3 is built from 17 residues. The TCR sequence derives from a man aged 45 to 65 with Graves' hyperthyroidism. Sequencing was done on a sample of blood. The rearrangement uses TRBV3-1 and TRBJ2-2, with TRBD1 matching 8 bases. This CDR3 reads CASSQGGRGRVTGELFF. The CDR3 DNA reads TGTGCCAGCAGCCAAGGGGGCAGGGGGCGAGTGACCGGGGAGCTGTTTTTT. Full variable domain (outside the CDR3, taken from reference TRBV3-1 and TRBJ2-2): DTAVSQTPKYLVTQMGNDKSIKCEQNLGHDTMYWYKQDSKKFLKIMFSYNNKELIINETVPNRFSPKSPDKAHLNLHINSLELGDSAVYFCASSQGGRGRVTGELFFGEGSRLTVL.